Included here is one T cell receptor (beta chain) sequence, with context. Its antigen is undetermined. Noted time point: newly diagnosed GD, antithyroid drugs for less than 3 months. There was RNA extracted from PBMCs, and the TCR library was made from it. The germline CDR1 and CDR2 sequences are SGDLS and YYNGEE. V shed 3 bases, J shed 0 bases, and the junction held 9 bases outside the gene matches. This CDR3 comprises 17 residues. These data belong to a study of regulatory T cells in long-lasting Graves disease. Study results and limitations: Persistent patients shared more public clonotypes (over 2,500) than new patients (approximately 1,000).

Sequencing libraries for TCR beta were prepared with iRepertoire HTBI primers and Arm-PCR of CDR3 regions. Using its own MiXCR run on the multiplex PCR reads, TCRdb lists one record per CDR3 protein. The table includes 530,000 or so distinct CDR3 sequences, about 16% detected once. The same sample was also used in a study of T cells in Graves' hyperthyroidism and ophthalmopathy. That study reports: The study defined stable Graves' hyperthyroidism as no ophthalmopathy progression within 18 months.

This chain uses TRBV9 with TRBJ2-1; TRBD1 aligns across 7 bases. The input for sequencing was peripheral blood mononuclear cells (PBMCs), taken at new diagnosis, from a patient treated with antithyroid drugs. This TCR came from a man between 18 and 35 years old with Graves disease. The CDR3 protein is CASSGRTGLSSYNEQFF. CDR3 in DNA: TGTGCCAGCAGCGGACGGACAGGTTTGAGCTCCTACAATGAGCAGTTCTTC.